The 30 T cell receptor beta chains below were found in one sample sequenced in a study of cytomegalovirus exposure and HLA in healthy donors. Use of 60 Vbeta and 13 Jbeta primers characterized the PCR. Data came from immunoSEQ multiplex PCR; TCRdb stores just in-frame clones and leaves some out. The repertoire holds about 130,000 clones, less than 80% seen once, with around 7% in the top ten. Sequenced material: PBMCs. The receptors originated from a man aged 40-49 years in good health and CMV-seropositive.

The V call is TRBV18, the J call TRBJ1-1; a possible D gene is TRBD1 (6 bases). Looked up from germline, CDR1 is KGHSH and CDR2 is LQKENI. The V and J ends lost 5 bases and 4 bases respectively, with 8 bases between them. This CDR3 comprises 12 residues. The CDR3 sequence is CASSEGVTEAFF. CDR3 bases: TGTGCCAGCTCAGAGGGGGTCACTGAAGCTTTCTTT.

This clone showed up just a few times. The CDR3 sequence is CASSPQRSETQYF. CDR3 DNA: TGTGCCAGCAGCCCCCAACGGTCGGAGACCCAGTACTTC. The V call is TRBV28, the J call TRBJ2-5; unclear D gene. Germline CDR1 MDHEN, CDR2 SYDVKM. CDR3 size: 13 residues. V lost 6 bases, J lost 5 bases, and 13 bases lay in between.

The chain uses TRBV7-8 and TRBJ2-6; TRBD1 aligns across 7 bases. The V and J ends lost 6 bases and 0 bases, in that order; junction bases with no gene match: 2. The V gene's germline CDR1 is SGHVS and CDR2 FQNEAQ. This CDR3 region has 15 residues. CDR3 DNA sequence: TGTGCCAGCAGGACAGGGACCTCTGGGGCCAACGTCCTGACTTTC. It codes for CASRTGTSGANVLTF.

V is TRBV5-1 and J is TRBJ1-1; possible D gene TRBD1, 6 bases. The V end lost 0 bases, the J end lost 8 bases, and 14 bases lay between the germline ends. The V gene's germline CDR1 is SGHRS and CDR2 YFSETQ. The CDR3 consists of 14 residues. CDR3 amino acids: CASSLGGRREEAFF. In DNA, the CDR3 is TGCGCCAGCAGCTTGGGGGGGCGCAGGGAGGAAGCTTTCTTT.

J is TRBJ2-1 and V is TRBV5-1; D perhaps matches TRBD1 (5 bases). Trimming cost V 4 bases and J 4 bases, with 15 bases left between them. CDR3 length: 15 amino acids. Germline CDR1 is SGHRS and CDR2 is YFSETQ. The CDR3 DNA follows: TGCGCCAGCAGCCCAGGGTCGGCGGAGTACAATGAGCAGTTCTTC. Translating gives CASSPGSAEYNEQFF.

The chain has TRBV7-8 and TRBJ2-2; TRBD1 agrees at 8 bases. Germline V CDR1 and CDR2: SGHVS, FQNEAQ. The CDR3 is made up of 14 amino acids. Losses at the gene ends were 3 bases for V and 5 bases for J; bases not matched to a gene: 2. In DNA form, the CDR3 reads TGTGCCAGCAGCTTTAACAGGGGGACCGGGGAGCTGTTTTTT. Translated: CASSFNRGTGELFF.

This clone appeared a few times. The J gene is TRBJ1-1, the V gene TRBV6-4; D is perhaps TRBD1 (6 bases). V was clipped by 6 bases and J by 6 bases, with 17 bases between them. Germline-derived CDR1 and CDR2 are MRHNA and SNTAGT. The CDR3 is made up of 14 amino acids. This CDR3 is CASSAGQFGSEAFF. DNA of the CDR3: TGTGCCAGCAGCGCCGGACAGTTTGGTTCTGAAGCTTTCTTT.

The chain carries TRBV5-1 and TRBJ1-2, with a possible D match to TRBD1 (6 bases). Between the trimmed V and J ends, which lost 4 bases and 7 bases, there was a span of 17 bases. CDR3 size: 14 residues. The germline V gene has CDR1 SGHRS and CDR2 YFSETQ. The CDR3 coding sequence is TGCGCCAGCAGCCCGAAGCCAGGGGCGGGTGGCTACACCTTC. Translation: CASSPKPGAGGYTF.

V gene TRBV4-1 combines with J gene TRBJ1-2; TRBD1 aligns across 9 bases. This CDR3 is built from 14 residues. V lost 4 bases and J lost 2; bases outside the gene matches: 2. The germline V gene encodes CDR1 MGHRA and CDR2 YSYEKL. CDR3 bases: TGCGCCAGCAGCCCGACAGGGGGAAACTATGGCTACACCTTC. This translates into CASSPTGGNYGYTF.

This clone was seen just once. The chain recombines TRBV2 with TRBJ2-5, with D hard to call. The DNA end is more similar to TRBJ2-7, so the J call may be wrong. CDR1 is SNHLY, CDR2 FYNNEI, per germline. This CDR3 is 12 amino acids long. Here the CDR3 DNA reads TGTGCCAGCCGTCAAACAGCCTACGAGCAGTACTTC. It is translated as CASRQTAYEQYF.

This rearrangement joins TRBV7-8 to TRBJ1-4; no clear D. This CDR3 is built from 13 residues. Trimming took 0 bases from V and 6 from J, leaving 5 bases between them. CDR1 and CDR2 (germline): SGHVS, FQNEAQ. CDR3 loop: CASSLAQYEKLFF. The CDR3 DNA is TGTGCCAGCAGCTTAGCGCAGTATGAAAAACTGTTTTTT.

The chain employs TRBV11-3 and TRBJ2-2; TRBD1 aligns across 9 bases. The CDR3 is made up of 15 amino acids. The junction had 7 bases not matched to a gene; V was cut back by 5 bases and J by 6 bases. CDR1 and CDR2 from the germline V gene are SGHNT and YENEEA. The chain's CDR3 is CASSPSRTGAGELFF. The DNA of the CDR3 is TGTGCCAGCAGCCCCAGCCGGACAGGGGCCGGGGAGCTGTTTTTT.

This clone appeared once. This chain connects TRBV27 to TRBJ2-1, with a weak D call TRBD1 (5 bases). The CDR3 is 13 amino acids. The V and J ends lost 7 bases and 2 bases respectively, with 9 bases between them. Germline loops: CDR1 MNHEY, CDR2 SMNVEV (reference sequence). For the CDR3, the DNA is TGTGCCAGCATGACAGATCCCTACAATGAGCAGTTCTTC. It codes for CASMTDPYNEQFF.

CDR3 DNA: TGTGCCAGCAGAGCAGGGGGCCTGTTGAATCAGCCCCAGCATTTT. Translation: CASRAGGLLNQPQHF. The chain couples TRBV2 to TRBJ1-5, with TRBD1 matching 8 bases. Germline V gene data show CDR1 as SNHLY and CDR2 as FYNNEI. The CDR3 totals 15 residues. The J segment lost 4 bases and the V segment lost 6 bases, leaving 8 bases of the junction unmatched.

The chain uses TRBV27 and TRBJ2-5, with 11 bases matching TRBD2. The germline CDR1 and CDR2 sequences are MNHEY and SMNVEV (reference sequence). J gave up 5 bases and V 5 bases, and 7 bases lay outside the gene matches. This CDR3 has 15 residues. The CDR3 DNA reads TGTGCCAGCAGTCTTAGCGGGGGGGCCGGTGAGACCCAGTACTTC. Amino acid sequence: CASSLSGGAGETQYF.

This clone appeared once. The chain has TRBV6-1 and TRBJ2-6, with D tentatively TRBD1 (5 bases). V lost 0 bases and J 9 bases, leaving 15 bases between the germline ends. CDR3 length: 16 residues. Germline V CDR1 and CDR2: MNHNS, SASEGT. The chain's CDR3 is CASSEAHGLGLNVLTF. CDR3 nucleotides: TGTGCCAGCAGTGAAGCACACGGGTTGGGGCTCAACGTCCTGACTTTC.

Only a few counts were recorded for this clone. The rearrangement uses TRBV6-5 and TRBJ2-7; 8 bases are a match to TRBD1. Trimming removed 2 bases from V and 4 bases from J; junction bases left unmatched: 7. The germline V gene encodes CDR1 MNHEY and CDR2 SVGAGI. The CDR3 totals 15 residues. CDR3 protein: CASSYDWTGNYEQYF. In DNA, the CDR3 is TGTGCCAGCAGTTACGACTGGACAGGGAATTACGAGCAGTACTTC.

J is TRBJ2-3 and V is TRBV19; 14 bases line up with TRBD2. Trimming cost V 5 bases and J 5 bases; bases outside gene matches: 9. Germline lookup yields CDR1 LNHDA and CDR2 SQIVND (reference sequence). CDR3 size: 17 residues. The CDR3 DNA follows: TGTGCCAGTAGTGATCAACCGGGACTAGCGGGAGTAGATACGCAGTATTTT. It specifies CASSDQPGLAGVDTQYF.

The chain recombines TRBV7-2 with TRBJ2-7; 15 bases fit TRBD2. Looked up from germline, CDR1 is SGHTA and CDR2 is FQGNSA. CDR3 length: 17 amino acids. The V and J ends lost 1 base and 6 bases, in that order; junction bases with no gene match: 7. CDR3 DNA: TGTGCCAGCAGCTTAGGTCGGACTAGCGGGGGGGCATTCGAGCAGTACTTC. Its translation is CASSLGRTSGGAFEQYF.

This clone was counted only a few times. The chain employs TRBV28 and TRBJ2-7, with 7 bases matching TRBD1. This CDR3 spans 15 amino acids. V shed 6 bases and J 4 bases; nucleotides not matched to a gene: 12. Germline V gene data show CDR1 as MDHEN and CDR2 as SYDVKM. The CDR3 DNA is TGTGCCAGCAGGATTGCCCGGGACAGATTTTACGAGCAGTACTTC. Translation: CASRIARDRFYEQYF.

This rearrangement joins TRBV28 to TRBJ1-2, with D hard to call. Germline values: CDR1 MDHEN, CDR2 SYDVKM. V lost 2 bases and J lost 4, with 14 bases in between. The CDR3 is 15 amino acids. This chain's CDR3 is CASSLVSEGSYGYTF. As DNA, the CDR3 is TGTGCCAGCAGTTTAGTATCGGAGGGTTCCTATGGCTACACCTTC.

CDR3 sequence reads: CASSFGQGVGTEAFF. The CDR3 bases are TGCGCCAGCAGCTTTGGACAGGGGGTGGGGACTGAAGCTTTCTTT. V usage is TRBV5-1 and J usage is TRBJ1-1; 10 bases are a match to TRBD1. Germline loops: CDR1 SGHRS, CDR2 YFSETQ. The CDR3 sequence is 15 residues long. The V segment lost 2 bases and the J segment 5 bases; nucleotides outside the gene matches: 6.

This clone was seen a single time. The rearrangement uses TRBV5-6 and TRBJ1-6, with a possible D match to TRBD1 (6 bases). V was shortened by 2 bases and J by 0 bases, with 12 bases between the two germline ends. CDR3 size: 17 residues. Germline V gene sequence: CDR1 SGHDT, CDR2 YYEEEE. The CDR3 protein is CASSFLGQSSYNSPLHF. DNA of the CDR3: TGTGCCAGCAGCTTCTTGGGACAAAGCTCCTATAATTCACCCCTCCACTTT.

The rearrangement uses TRBV7-8 and TRBJ2-3; possibly TRBD1 for D (7 bases). CDR1 is SGHVS, CDR2 FQNEAQ, per germline. Trimming removed 2 bases at V and 11 bases at J, with 17 bases between. This CDR3 contains 14 residues. The CDR3 region is CASSLRVQGGGQYF. The CDR3 region has the DNA TGTGCCAGCAGCTTACGAGTCCAGGGGGGAGGGCAGTATTTT.

This chain links TRBV2 with TRBJ2-1; 7 nucleotides line up with TRBD1. Germline V lookup: CDR1 SNHLY, CDR2 FYNNEI. The V gene end was trimmed by 1 base and the J gene end by 4 bases; junction bases not matched to a gene: 10. The CDR3 has 17 residues. CDR3 DNA sequence: TGTGCCAGCAGTGAAGTAGTCGGGACAGAAAAATACAATGAGCAGTTCTTC. Amino acids: CASSEVVGTEKYNEQFF.

Remarks on this clone: The sample carries other DNA sequences with the same CDR3. The rearrangement links TRBV11-2 to TRBJ2-7; no firm D call. The CDR3 totals 13 residues. Germline CDR1 SGHAT, CDR2 FQNNGV. Trimming stripped 4 bases from V and 2 bases from J, with 9 bases between. The CDR3 DNA is TGTGCCAGCAGCTCCCTACGGGCCTACGAGCAGTACTTC. The encoded protein is CASSSLRAYEQYF.

This chain uses TRBV19 with TRBJ1-6; 9 bases agree with TRBD1. The CDR3 loop spans 16 amino acids. Per germline, CDR1 LNHDA and CDR2 SQIVND (reference sequence). The V segment lost 7 bases and the J segment 7 bases; nucleotides outside the gene matches: 11. CDR3 sequence reads: CASTPRTGVVNSPLHF. The CDR3 region has the DNA TGTGCCAGTACCCCCCGGACAGGGGTCGTGAATTCACCCCTCCACTTT.

This chain connects TRBV9 to TRBJ1-1; D is possibly TRBD1 (6 bases). The CDR3 is 17 amino acids. Germline CDR1 SGDLS, CDR2 YYNGEE. V lost 0 bases, J lost 2 bases, and 17 bases lay in between. The CDR3 loop is CASSVEGRGVGNTEAFF. The CDR3 DNA follows: TGTGCCAGCAGCGTAGAGGGCAGGGGCGTAGGCAACACTGAAGCTTTCTTT. The variable domain in full, completed from reference TRBV9 and TRBJ1-1, reads DSGVTQTPKHLITATGQRVTLRCSPRSGDLSVYWYQQSLDQGLQFLIQYYNGEERAKGNILERFSAQQFPDLHSELNLSSLELGDSALYFCASSVEGRGVGNTEAFFGQGTRLTVV.

The chain combines TRBV6-5 with TRBJ2-5, with 13 bases that match TRBD2. The J call may be mistaken, given a closer DNA end match to TRBJ2-7. The CDR3 spans 15 residues. Per germline, CDR1 MNHEY and CDR2 SVGAGI. The CDR3 loop is CASSRGLAGAYEQYF. The DNA of the CDR3 is TGTGCCAGCAGCCGAGGACTAGCGGGGGCCTACGAGCAGTACTTC.

The V and J genes are TRBV14 and TRBJ2-6; no clear D. The CDR3 is 18 amino acids. Germline V gene data show CDR1 as SGHDN and CDR2 as FVKESK. V shed 3 bases and J shed 1 base, with 16 bases lying between them. The CDR3 protein is CASSHLGEVLSGANVLTF. CDR3 nucleotide sequence: TGTGCCAGCAGCCACCTCGGAGAGGTCCTATCTGGGGCCAACGTCCTGACTTTC.